This TCR beta chain emerged from a study of identical twins. Broader study findings: Carriage of fewer insertions was seen in abundant cord blood beta clonotypes, whereas memory repertoires showed none.

This clonotype was observed once. Its matching antigen is unknown. One end of the junction varies from germline; a read error may be responsible. Germline V gives CDR1 SNHLY, CDR2 FYNNEI. This CDR3 comprises 14 residues. TCRdb passed the 5' RACE reads through MiXCR, listing each CDR3 protein once. The sample lists approximately 220,000 distinct CDR3 sequences; about a tenth were seen once. This clonotype was obtained from a woman aged 18-30 years in good health. Sequenced material: memory (CD45RO+) T cells sorted from blood. The chain links TRBV2 to TRBJ2-2, with D perhaps TRBD2 (5 bases). CDR3 DNA sequence: TGTGCCAGCAGAGCCCTCGGGCTAGCAGGACCGCCGGTTTTT. This codes for CASRALGLAGPPVF. The variable domain in full, completed from reference TRBV2 and TRBJ2-2, reads EPEVTQTPSHQVTQMGQEVILRCVPISNHLYFYWYRQILGQKVEFLVSFYNNEISEKSEIFDDQFSVERPDGSNFTLKIRSTKLEDSAMYFCASRALGLAGPPVFGEGSRLTVL.